What follows are 19 T cell receptor beta chains derived from one specimen sequenced in a study of graft-versus-host responses after intestinal transplantation (dated by TCRdb to the early 2020s). Reading the label with the study, this specimen's time point is: cells obtained before transplantation from donor or recipient. These receptors' antigens are unknown. The library was produced with the immunoSEQ multiplex PCR assay. The clones in this table, taken by TCRdb from immuneACCESS, are in-frame only. Not every clone is retained; where verified, under half of the shortfall comes from an unresolved V gene, and the cause of the rest is unknown. The table for this sample lists roughly 100,000 clones; roughly 93% of them were counted only once. Under 1.5% of the sample is in the top ten clones. The sample was unstimulated CD8+ T cells sorted from spleen or lymph node cells, taken before intestinal transplant. These receptors were obtained from a human donor who received an intestinal transplant.

V and J are TRBV11-2 and TRBJ2-3; D may correspond to TRBD1 or TRBD2 (6 bases each). The CDR3 is made up of 15 amino acids. Germline CDR1 SGHAT, CDR2 FQNNGV. The ends were cut back, 5 bases at V and 4 bases at J, with 16 bases in the middle. CDR3 bases: TGTGCCAGCAGCCCAATAATGGGGGGCCCAGATACGCAGTATTTT. Amino acid sequence: CASSPIMGGPDTQYF.

V usage is TRBV10-2 and J usage is TRBJ2-1, with unresolved D. Trimming took 4 bases from V and 0 from J, leaving 10 bases between them. The length of the CDR3 is 15 residues. In germline, CDR1 is WSHSY, CDR2 SAAADI. The CDR3 spells CASSGTDSSYNEQFF. Here the CDR3 DNA reads TGCGCCAGCAGTGGGACCGATAGCTCCTACAATGAGCAGTTCTTC.

V usage is TRBV7-9 and J usage is TRBJ1-2, with TRBD1 as a possible D gene (5 bases). The CDR3 spans 13 residues. Germline V gene data show CDR1 as SEHNR and CDR2 as FQNEAQ (reference sequence). Trimming pared 1 base from V and 8 bases from J, leaving 11 bases between. This chain's CDR3 is CASSLESRDGYTF. In DNA, the CDR3 is TGTGCCAGCAGCTTAGAATCCCGGGACGGCTACACCTTC.

CDR3 protein: CASSLAGARNEQFF. CDR3 nucleotides: TGCGCCAGCAGCCTGGCGGGGGCGCGAAATGAGCAGTTCTTC. The rearrangement uses TRBV5-1 and TRBJ2-1, with TRBD2 as a possible D gene (7 bases). The CDR3 is made up of 14 amino acids. Trimming stripped 4 bases from V and 7 bases from J, with 15 bases between. Germline V lookup: CDR1 SGHRS, CDR2 YFSETQ.

The rearrangement uses TRBV29-1 and TRBJ1-4, with D unclear. The CDR3 has 14 residues. Trimming stripped 4 bases from V and 0 bases from J, with 9 bases between. Germline V gene lookup returns CDR1 SQVTM and CDR2 ANQGSEA. The CDR3 sequence: CSVALLTTNEKLFF. CDR3 DNA: TGCAGCGTTGCACTCCTGACAACTAATGAAAAACTGTTTTTT.

The rearrangement uses TRBV5-5 and TRBJ2-1, with D possibly matching TRBD2 (5 bases). Germline loops: CDR1 SGHKS, CDR2 YYEKEE (reference sequence). V was cut by 2 bases and J by 6 bases, with 9 bases left in between. The CDR3 has 13 amino acids. The chain's CDR3 is CASSFAGGNEQFF. CDR3 nucleotides: TGTGCCAGCAGCTTTGCGGGTGGCAATGAGCAGTTCTTC.

This chain links TRBV6-6 with TRBJ2-2; D gene uncertain. Germline CDR1 reads MNHNY; CDR2 reads SVGAGI (reference sequence). Deletions cut 5 bases from V and 6 bases from J, with 10 bases between. This CDR3 is built from 13 residues. The CDR3 DNA reads as TGTGCCAGCAGTGACACCCGTTCCGGGGAGCTGTTTTTT. Its translation is CASSDTRSGELFF.

This clone was picked up one time. CDR3 region: CASIPGYNQPQHF. In DNA form, the CDR3 reads TGTGCCAGCATCCCGGGGTACAATCAGCCCCAGCATTTT. This sequence joins TRBV2 and TRBJ1-5; D remains unclear. This CDR3 region has 13 residues. Germline CDR1 is SNHLY and CDR2 is FYNNEI. With 7 bases removed from V and 3 bases from J, the gap between germline ends came to 10 bases.

The rearrangement links TRBV5-8 to TRBJ2-3, with 11 bases matching TRBD1. The germline gives CDR1 SGHTS, CDR2 YDEGEE. This CDR3 region has 15 residues. Trimming cost V 4 bases and J 3 bases; bases outside gene matches: 4. The CDR3, as DNA: TGTGCCAGCAGCCATGGGACAGGGGGTACAGATACGCAGTATTTT. Translating gives CASSHGTGGTDTQYF. Full variable domain (rest looked up from reference TRBV5-8 and TRBJ2-3): EAGVTQSPTHLIKTRGQQATLRCSPISGHTSVYWYQQALGLGLQFLLWYDEGEERNRGNFPPRFSGRQFPNYSSELNVNALELEDSALYLCASSHGTGGTDTQYFGPGTRLTVL.

The V call is TRBV10-2, the J call TRBJ1-2, with D unresolved. The CDR3 totals 15 residues. In germline, CDR1 is WSHSY, CDR2 SAAADI. Trimming shortened V by 0 bases and J by 3 bases, and 11 bases separated the two germline ends. CDR3 bases: TGCGCCAGCAGTGAGTCAGGAGGGTCCGACTATGGCTACACCTTC. Residues: CASSESGGSDYGYTF.

The J gene is TRBJ2-7, the V gene TRBV20-1; D call uncertain. The V end was cut by 4 bases, the J end by 2 bases, with 6 bases between. Germline loops: CDR1 DFQATT, CDR2 SNEGSKA (reference sequence). This CDR3 region has 11 residues. The chain's CDR3 is CSANQAYEQYF. The CDR3 nucleotides read TGCAGTGCTAATCAGGCCTACGAGCAGTACTTC.

The rearrangement joins TRBV29-1 to TRBJ2-7; possible D gene TRBD2, 7 bases. Trimming pared 4 bases from V and 2 bases from J, leaving 15 bases between. The CDR3 length is 14 residues. Germline values: CDR1 SQVTM, CDR2 ANQGSEA. CDR3 bases: TGCAGCGTTGTGGTTGCGGGGGCCCCCTACGAGCAGTACTTC. Protein sequence: CSVVVAGAPYEQYF.

The V call is TRBV2, the J call TRBJ1-4; D unclear. Germline V gene sequence: CDR1 SNHLY, CDR2 FYNNEI. The CDR3 runs 15 residues. V was trimmed by 1 base and J by 6 bases, leaving 12 bases between them. CDR3: CASSEEGTPYEKLFF. The CDR3 bases are TGTGCCAGCAGTGAAGAGGGCACCCCGTATGAAAAACTGTTTTTT.

The V and J genes are TRBV5-1 and TRBJ2-1; 8 nucleotides align to TRBD2. Germline V gene data show CDR1 as SGHRS and CDR2 as YFSETQ. There are 15 residues in the CDR3. The trim removed 4 bases at V and 4 bases at J, leaving 7 bases unmatched. DNA for the CDR3: TGCGCCAGCAGCCACGCGGGGGGACTTTACAATGAGCAGTTCTTC. The encoded protein is CASSHAGGLYNEQFF.

This sequence joins TRBV4-1 and TRBJ2-5; D unclear. This CDR3 comprises 13 residues. V was pared by 1 base and J by 5 bases, with 8 bases between. Germline CDR1 is MGHRA and CDR2 is YSYEKL. The CDR3: CASSQATLETQYF. CDR3 bases: TGCGCCAGCAGCCAAGCGACCCTGGAGACCCAGTACTTC.

This chain's CDR3 is CAWETAGGGEAFF. DNA of the CDR3: TGTGCCTGGGAAACTGCAGGGGGCGGTGAAGCTTTCTTT. The chain uses TRBV30 and TRBJ1-1, with 8 bases identical to TRBD1. CDR3 length equals 13 residues. CDR1 and CDR2 (germline): GTSNPN, SVGIG (reference sequence). V dropped 5 bases and J dropped 7; count of bases not matched to a gene: 9.

This chain joins TRBV14 and TRBJ2-1, with a tentative D call TRBD2 (5 bases). The CDR3 extends over 15 amino acids. Trimming removed 0 bases at V and 9 bases at J, with 15 bases between. Per germline, CDR1 SGHDN and CDR2 FVKESK. The CDR3 sequence is CASSQDVVGSSEQFF. For the CDR3, the DNA is TGTGCCAGCAGCCAAGATGTAGTAGGGAGTAGTGAGCAGTTCTTC.

The gene calls are TRBV7-9 and TRBJ1-2, with 10 bases aligning to TRBD1. The CDR3 totals 13 residues. After removal of 5 bases from V and 8 bases from J, the junction contained 5 bases not matched to a gene. From germline, CDR1 is SEHNR and CDR2 FQNEAQ (reference sequence). The CDR3 here is CASSGGTGEGYTF. CDR3 nucleotide sequence: TGTGCCAGCAGCGGAGGGACAGGGGAGGGCTACACCTTC. Full variable domain (remainder filled in from reference TRBV7-9 and TRBJ1-2): DTGVSQNPRHKITKRGQNVTFRCDPISEHNRLYWYRQTLGQGPEFLTYFQNEAQLEKSRLLSDRFSAERPKGSFSTLEIQRTEQGDSAMYLCASSGGTGEGYTFGSGTRLTVV.

This clone was seen more than once but under ten times. The gene calls are TRBV5-4 and TRBJ2-3, with no clear D. Germline V gene sequence: CDR1 SGHNT, CDR2 YYREEE (reference sequence). V shed 0 bases and J shed 4 bases, with 3 bases lying between them. This CDR3 comprises 12 residues. The CDR3 sequence: CASSLGADTQYF. The CDR3 DNA reads TGTGCCAGCAGCTTGGGTGCAGATACGCAGTATTTT.